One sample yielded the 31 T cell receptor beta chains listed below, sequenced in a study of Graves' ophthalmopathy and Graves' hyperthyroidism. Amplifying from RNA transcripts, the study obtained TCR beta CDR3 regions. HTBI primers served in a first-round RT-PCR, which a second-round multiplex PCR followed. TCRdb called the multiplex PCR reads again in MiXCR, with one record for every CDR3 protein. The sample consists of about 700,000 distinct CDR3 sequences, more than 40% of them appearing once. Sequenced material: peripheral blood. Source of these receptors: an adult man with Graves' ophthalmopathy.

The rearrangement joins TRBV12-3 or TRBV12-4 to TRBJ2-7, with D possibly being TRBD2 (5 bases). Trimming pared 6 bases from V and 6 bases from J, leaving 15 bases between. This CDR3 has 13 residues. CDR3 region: CASSPFSGSEQYF. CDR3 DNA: TGTGCCAGCAGCCCCTTTTCGGGGAGCGAGCAGTACTTC.

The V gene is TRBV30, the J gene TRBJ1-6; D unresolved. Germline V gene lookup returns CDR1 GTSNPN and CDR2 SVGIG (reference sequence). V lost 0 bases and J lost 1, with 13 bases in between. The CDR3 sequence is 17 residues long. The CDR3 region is CAWSVERVASYNSPLHF. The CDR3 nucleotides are TGTGCCTGGAGTGTAGAGAGGGTGGCATCCTATAATTCACCCCTCCACTTT.

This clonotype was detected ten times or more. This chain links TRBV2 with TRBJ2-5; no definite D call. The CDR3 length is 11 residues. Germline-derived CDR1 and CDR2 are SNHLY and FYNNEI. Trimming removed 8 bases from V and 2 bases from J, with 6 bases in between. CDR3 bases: TGTGCCAGCGGACGGCAAGAGACCCAGTACTTC. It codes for CASGRQETQYF.

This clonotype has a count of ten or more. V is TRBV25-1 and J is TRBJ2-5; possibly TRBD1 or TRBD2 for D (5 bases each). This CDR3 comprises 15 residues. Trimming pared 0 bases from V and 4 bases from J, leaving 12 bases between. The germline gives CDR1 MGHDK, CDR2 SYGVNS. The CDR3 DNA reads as TGTGCCAGCAGTGAATATCAGGGAGTGGCAGAGACCCAGTACTTC. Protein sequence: CASSEYQGVAETQYF.

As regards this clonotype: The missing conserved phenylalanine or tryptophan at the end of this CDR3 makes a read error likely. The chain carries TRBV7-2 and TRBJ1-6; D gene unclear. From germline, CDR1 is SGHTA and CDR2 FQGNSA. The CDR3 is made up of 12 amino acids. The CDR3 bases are TGCGCCAGCAGCGGTAATAATTCACCCCTCCACCTT. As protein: CASSGNNSPLHL.

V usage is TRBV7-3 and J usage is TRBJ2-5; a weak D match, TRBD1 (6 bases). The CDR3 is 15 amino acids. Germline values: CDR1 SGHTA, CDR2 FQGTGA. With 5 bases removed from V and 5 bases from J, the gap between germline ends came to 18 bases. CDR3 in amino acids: CASSPSTGSWETQYF. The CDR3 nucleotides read TGTGCCAGCAGCCCAAGTACAGGGAGTTGGGAGACCCAGTACTTC.

The CDR3 sequence: CASSPGPPTDTQYF. In DNA form, the CDR3 reads TGTGCCAGCAGCCCGGGACCGCCCACAGATACGCAGTATTTT. V usage is TRBV7-2 and J usage is TRBJ2-3; D is tentatively TRBD1 or TRBD2 (5 bases each). CDR3 size: 14 residues. CDR1 and CDR2 (germline): SGHTA, FQGNSA. V lost 5 bases, J lost 2 bases, and 11 bases lay in between.

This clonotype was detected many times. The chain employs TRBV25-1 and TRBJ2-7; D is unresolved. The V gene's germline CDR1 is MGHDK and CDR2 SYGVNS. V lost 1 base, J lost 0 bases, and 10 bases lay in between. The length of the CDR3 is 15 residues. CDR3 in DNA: TGTGCCAGCAGTGAATTCGATTCAATCTCCTACGAGCAGTACTTC. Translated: CASSEFDSISYEQYF.

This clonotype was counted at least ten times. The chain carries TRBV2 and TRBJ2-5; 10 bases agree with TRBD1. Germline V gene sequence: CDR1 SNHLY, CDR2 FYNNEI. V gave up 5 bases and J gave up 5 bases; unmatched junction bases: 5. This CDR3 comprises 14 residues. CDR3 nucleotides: TGTGCCAGCAGTTTCCGGGACAGGGGTGAGACCCAGTACTTC. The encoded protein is CASSFRDRGETQYF.

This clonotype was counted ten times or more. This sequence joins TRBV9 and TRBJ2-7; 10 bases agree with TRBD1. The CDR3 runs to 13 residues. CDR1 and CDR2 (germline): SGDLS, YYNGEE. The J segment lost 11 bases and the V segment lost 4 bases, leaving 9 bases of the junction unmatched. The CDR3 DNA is TGTGCCAGCAGCCAACAGGACAGGGGGGCGGAGTACTTC. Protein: CASSQQDRGAEYF.

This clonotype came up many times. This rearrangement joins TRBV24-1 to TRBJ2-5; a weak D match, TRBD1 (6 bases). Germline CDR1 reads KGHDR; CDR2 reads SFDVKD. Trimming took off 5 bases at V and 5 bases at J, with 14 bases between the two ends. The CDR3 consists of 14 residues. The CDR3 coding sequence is TGTGCCACCAGTGGCAACAGGGATTGGGAGACCCAGTACTTC. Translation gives CATSGNRDWETQYF.

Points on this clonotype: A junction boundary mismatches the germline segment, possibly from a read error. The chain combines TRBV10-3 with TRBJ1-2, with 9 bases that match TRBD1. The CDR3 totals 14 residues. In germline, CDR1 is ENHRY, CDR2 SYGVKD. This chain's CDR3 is CASSSGTGIRGYTF. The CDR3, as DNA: TGTGCCAGCAGTTCCGGGACAGGGATCCGGGGCTACACCTTC.

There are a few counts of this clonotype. The CDR3 loop reads CASSPRTRAGISGANVLTF. The CDR3 nucleotides are TGTGCCAGCAGTCCTAGAACACGGGCAGGTATCTCTGGGGCCAACGTCCTGACTTTC. The chain carries TRBV12-3 or TRBV12-4 and TRBJ2-6; D is undetermined. The CDR3 has 19 amino acids. Deletions cut 5 bases from V and 0 bases from J, with 20 bases between.

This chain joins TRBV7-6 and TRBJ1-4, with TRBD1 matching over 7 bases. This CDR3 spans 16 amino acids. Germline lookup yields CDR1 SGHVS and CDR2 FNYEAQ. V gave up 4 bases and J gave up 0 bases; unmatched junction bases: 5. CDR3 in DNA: TGTGCCAGCAGCTCATTACAGGGGACAACTAATGAAAAACTGTTTTTT. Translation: CASSSLQGTTNEKLFF. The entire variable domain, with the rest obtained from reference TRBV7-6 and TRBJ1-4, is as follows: GAGVSQSPRYKVTKRGQDVALRCDPISGHVSLYWYRQALGQGPEFLTYFNYEAQQDKSGLPNDRFSAERPEGSISTLTIQRTEQRDSAMYRCASSSLQGTTNEKLFFGSGTQLSVL.

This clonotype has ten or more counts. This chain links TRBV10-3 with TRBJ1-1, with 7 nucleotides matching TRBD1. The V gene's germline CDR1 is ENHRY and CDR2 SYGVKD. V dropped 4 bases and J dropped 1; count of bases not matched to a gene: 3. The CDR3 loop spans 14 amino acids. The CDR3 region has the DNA TGTGCCATCAGTGTGGGGACAGAGAACACTGAAGCTTTCTTT. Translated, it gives CAISVGTENTEAFF.

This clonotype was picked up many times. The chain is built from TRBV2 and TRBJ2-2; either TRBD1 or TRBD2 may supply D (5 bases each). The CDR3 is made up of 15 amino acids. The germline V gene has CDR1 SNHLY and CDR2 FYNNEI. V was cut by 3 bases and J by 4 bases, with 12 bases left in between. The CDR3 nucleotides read TGTGCCAGCAGTGACGGGGCGTTCGTCACCGGGGAGCTGTTTTTT. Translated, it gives CASSDGAFVTGELFF.

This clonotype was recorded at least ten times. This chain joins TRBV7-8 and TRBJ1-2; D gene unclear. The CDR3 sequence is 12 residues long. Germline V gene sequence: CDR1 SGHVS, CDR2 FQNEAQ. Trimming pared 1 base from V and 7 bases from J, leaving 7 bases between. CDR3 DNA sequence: TGTGCCAGCAGCTTAGGGGAGAGTGGCTACACCTTC. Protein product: CASSLGESGYTF.

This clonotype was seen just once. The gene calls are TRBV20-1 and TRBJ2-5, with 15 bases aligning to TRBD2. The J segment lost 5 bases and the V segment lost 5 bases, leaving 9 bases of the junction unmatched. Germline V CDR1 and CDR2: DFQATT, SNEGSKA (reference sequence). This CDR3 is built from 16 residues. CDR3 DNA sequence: TGCAGTGCTTCCGGGACTAGCGGGAGGTGCAGGGAGACCCAGTACTTC. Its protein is CSASGTSGRCRETQYF.

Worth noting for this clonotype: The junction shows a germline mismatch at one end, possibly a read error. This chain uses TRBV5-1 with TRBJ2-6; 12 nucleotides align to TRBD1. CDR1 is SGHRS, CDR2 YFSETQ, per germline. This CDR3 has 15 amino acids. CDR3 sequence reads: CASSSGTGGAYVLTF. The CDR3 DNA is TGTGCCAGCAGCTCCGGGACAGGGGGCGCCTACGTCCTGACTTTC.

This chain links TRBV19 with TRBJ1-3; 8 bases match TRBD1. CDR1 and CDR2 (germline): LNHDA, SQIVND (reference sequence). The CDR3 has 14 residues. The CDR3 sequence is CASDGQGLVNTIYF. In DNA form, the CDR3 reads TGTGCTAGCGATGGACAGGGTCTGGTAAACACCATATATTTT.

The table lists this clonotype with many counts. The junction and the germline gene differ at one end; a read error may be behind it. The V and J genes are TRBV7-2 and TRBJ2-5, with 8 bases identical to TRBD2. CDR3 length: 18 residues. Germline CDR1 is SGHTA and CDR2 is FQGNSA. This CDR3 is CASSWPASRSGGGKTQYF. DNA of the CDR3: TGTGCCAGCAGCTGGCCCGCTAGCAGAAGCGGGGGTGGCAAGACCCAATACTTC. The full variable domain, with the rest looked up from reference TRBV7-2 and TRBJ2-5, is GAGVSQSPSNKVTEKGKDVELRCDPISGHTALYWYRQSLGQGLEFLIYFQGNSAPDKSGLPSDRFSAERTGGSVSTLTIQRTQQEDSAVYLCASSWPASRSGGGKTQYFGPGTRLLVL.

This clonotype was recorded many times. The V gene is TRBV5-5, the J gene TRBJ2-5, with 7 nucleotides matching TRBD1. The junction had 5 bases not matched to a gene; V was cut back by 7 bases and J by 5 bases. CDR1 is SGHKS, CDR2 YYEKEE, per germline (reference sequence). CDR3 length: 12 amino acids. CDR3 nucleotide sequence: TGTGCCAGCCGACAGGGAAAGGAGACCCAGTACTTC. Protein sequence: CASRQGKETQYF.

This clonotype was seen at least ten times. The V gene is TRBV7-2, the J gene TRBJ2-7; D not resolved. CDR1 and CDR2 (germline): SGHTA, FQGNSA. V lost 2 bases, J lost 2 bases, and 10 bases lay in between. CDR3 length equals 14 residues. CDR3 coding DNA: TGTGCCAGCAGCTTAACGGACGTTGCCTACGAGCAGTACTTC. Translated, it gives CASSLTDVAYEQYF. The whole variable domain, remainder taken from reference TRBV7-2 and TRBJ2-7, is GAGVSQSPSNKVTEKGKDVELRCDPISGHTALYWYRQSLGQGLEFLIYFQGNSAPDKSGLPSDRFSAERTGGSVSTLTIQRTQQEDSAVYLCASSLTDVAYEQYFGPGTRLTVT.

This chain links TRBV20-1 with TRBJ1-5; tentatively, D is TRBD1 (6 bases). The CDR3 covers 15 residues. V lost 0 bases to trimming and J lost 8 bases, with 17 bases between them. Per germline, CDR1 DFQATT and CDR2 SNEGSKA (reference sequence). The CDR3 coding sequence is TGCAGTGCTAGAGATAGCGGGGGGGCCTACGAGCCCCAGCATTTT. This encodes CSARDSGGAYEPQHF.

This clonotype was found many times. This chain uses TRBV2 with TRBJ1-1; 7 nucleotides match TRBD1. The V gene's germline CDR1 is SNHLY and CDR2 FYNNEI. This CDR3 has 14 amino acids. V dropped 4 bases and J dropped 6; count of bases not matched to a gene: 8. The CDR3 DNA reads TGTGCCAGCAGTGGGGGCAGGGGGGGAGCTGAAGCTTTCTTT. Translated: CASSGGRGGAEAFF.

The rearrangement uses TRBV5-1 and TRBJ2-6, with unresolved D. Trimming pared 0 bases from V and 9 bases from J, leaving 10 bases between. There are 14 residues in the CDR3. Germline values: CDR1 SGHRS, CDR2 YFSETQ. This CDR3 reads CASSLGSDGNVLTF. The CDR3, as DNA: TGCGCCAGCAGCTTGGGGTCAGATGGCAACGTCCTGACTTTC.

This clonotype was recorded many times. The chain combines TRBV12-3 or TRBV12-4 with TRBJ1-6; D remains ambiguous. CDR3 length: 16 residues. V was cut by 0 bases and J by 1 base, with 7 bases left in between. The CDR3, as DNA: TGTGCCAGCAGTTTAGCTCGGGGTTCCTATAATTCACCCCTCCACTTT. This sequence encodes CASSLARGSYNSPLHF.

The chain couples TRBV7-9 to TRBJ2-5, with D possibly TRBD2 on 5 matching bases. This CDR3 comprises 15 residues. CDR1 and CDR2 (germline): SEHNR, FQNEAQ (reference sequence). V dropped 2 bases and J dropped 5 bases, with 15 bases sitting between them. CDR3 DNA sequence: TGTGCCAGCAGCTTACCGGGATTGGAGTCCGAGACCCAGTACTTC. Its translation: CASSLPGLESETQYF.

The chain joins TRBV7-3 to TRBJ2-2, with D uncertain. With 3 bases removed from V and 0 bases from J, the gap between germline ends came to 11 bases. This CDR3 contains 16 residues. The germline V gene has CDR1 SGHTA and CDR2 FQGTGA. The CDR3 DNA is TGTGCCAGCAGCTTGGGGTTTGGAACGAACACCGGGGAGCTGTTTTTT. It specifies CASSLGFGTNTGELFF.

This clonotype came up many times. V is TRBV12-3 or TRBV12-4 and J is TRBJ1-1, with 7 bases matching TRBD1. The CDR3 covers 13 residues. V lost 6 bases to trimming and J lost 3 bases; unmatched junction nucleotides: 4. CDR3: CASSKTGDTEAFF. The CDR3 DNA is TGTGCCAGCAGCAAAACAGGGGACACTGAAGCTTTCTTT.

The CDR3 DNA is TGCAGCGTTCCGGGAGGGCCCTCGAATGAGCAGTTCTTC. This encodes CSVPGGPSNEQFF. V and J are TRBV29-1 and TRBJ2-1; 8 bases line up with TRBD2. The CDR3 contains 13 residues. Per the germline V gene, CDR1 is SQVTM and CDR2 is ANQGSEA. The J segment lost 7 bases and the V segment lost 5 bases, leaving 7 bases of the junction unmatched.